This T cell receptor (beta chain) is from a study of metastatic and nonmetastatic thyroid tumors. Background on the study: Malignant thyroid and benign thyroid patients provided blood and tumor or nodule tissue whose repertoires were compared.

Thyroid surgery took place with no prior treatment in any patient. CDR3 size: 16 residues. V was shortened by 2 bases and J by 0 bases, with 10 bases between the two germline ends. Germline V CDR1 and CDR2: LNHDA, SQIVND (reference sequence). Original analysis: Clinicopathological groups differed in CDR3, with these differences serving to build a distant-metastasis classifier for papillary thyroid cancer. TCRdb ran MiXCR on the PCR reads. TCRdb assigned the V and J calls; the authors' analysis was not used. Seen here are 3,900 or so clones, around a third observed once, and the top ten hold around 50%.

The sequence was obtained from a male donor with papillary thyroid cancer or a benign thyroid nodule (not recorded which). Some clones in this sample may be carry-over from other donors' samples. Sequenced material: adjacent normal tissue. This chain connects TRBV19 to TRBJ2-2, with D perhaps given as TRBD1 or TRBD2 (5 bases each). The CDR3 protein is CASSIPWGTNTGELFF. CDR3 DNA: TGTGCCAGTAGTATACCGTGGGGGACGAACACCGGGGAGCTGTTTTTT.